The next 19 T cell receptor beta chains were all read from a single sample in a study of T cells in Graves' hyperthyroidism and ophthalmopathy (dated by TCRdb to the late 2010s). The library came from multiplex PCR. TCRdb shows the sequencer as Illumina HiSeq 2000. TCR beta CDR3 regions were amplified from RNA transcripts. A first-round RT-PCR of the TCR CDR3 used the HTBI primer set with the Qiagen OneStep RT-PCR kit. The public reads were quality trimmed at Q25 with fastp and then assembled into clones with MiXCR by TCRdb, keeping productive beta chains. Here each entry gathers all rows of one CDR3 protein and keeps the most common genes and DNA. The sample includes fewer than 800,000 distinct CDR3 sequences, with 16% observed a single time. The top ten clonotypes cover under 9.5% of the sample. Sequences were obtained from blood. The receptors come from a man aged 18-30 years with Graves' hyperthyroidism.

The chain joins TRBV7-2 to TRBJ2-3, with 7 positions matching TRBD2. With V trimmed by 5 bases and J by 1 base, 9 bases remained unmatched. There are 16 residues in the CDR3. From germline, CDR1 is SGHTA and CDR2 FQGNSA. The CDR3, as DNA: TGTGCCAGCAGCCCCCGGATTGCGGGAGGCACAGATACGCAGTATTTT. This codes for CASSPRIAGGTDTQYF.

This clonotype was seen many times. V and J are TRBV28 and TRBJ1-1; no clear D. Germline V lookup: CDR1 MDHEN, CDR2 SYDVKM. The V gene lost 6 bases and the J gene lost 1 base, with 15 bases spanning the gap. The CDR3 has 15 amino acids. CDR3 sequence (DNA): TGTGCCAGCAGGCCCGCAGGACCCGGGAACACTGAAGCTTTCTTT. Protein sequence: CASRPAGPGNTEAFF.

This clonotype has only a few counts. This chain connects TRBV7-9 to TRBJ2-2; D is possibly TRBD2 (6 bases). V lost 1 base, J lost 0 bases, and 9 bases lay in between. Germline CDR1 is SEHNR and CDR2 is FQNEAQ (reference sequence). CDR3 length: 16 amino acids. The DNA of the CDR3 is TGTGCCAGCAGCTTAGTCCTAGCGCCGAACACCGGGGAGCTGTTTTTT. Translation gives CASSLVLAPNTGELFF.

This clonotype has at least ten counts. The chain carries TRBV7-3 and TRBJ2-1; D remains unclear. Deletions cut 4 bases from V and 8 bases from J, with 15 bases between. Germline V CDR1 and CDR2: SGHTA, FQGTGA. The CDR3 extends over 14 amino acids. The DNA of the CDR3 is TGTGCCAGCAGCTCAGCGAAAGAGCCCCATGAGCAGTTCTTC. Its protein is CASSSAKEPHEQFF.

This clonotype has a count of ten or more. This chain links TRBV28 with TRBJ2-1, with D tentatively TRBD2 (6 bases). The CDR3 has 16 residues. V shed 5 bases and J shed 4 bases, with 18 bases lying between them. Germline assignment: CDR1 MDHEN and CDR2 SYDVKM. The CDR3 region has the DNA TGTGCCAGCAGTCCACACGGGGTGGGGACTTACAATGAGCAGTTCTTC. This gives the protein CASSPHGVGTYNEQFF.

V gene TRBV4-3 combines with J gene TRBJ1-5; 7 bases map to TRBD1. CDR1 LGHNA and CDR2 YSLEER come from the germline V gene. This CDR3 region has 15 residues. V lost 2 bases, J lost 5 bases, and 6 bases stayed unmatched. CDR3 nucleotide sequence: TGCGCCAGCAGCCAACACGACAGGGTTGATCAGCCCCAGCATTTT. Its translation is CASSQHDRVDQPQHF.

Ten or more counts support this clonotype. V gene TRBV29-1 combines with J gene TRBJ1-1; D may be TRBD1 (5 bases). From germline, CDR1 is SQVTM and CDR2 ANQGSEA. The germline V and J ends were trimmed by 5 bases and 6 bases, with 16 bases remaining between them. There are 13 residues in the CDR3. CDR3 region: CSVSQDSWAEAFF. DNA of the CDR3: TGCAGCGTTTCACAGGATTCCTGGGCTGAAGCTTTCTTT.

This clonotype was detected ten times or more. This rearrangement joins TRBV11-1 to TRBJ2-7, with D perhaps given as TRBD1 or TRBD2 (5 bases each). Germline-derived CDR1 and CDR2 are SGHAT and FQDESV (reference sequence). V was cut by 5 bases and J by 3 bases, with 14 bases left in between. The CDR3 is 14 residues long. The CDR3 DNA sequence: TGTGCCAGCAGCCTCGGGACGGCCTACTACGAGCAGTACTTC. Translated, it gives CASSLGTAYYEQYF.

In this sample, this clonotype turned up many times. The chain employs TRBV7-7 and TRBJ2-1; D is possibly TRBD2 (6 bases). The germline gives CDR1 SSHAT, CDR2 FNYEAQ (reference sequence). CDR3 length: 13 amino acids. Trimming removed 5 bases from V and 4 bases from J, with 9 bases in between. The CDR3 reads CASSPGTYNEQFF. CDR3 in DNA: TGTGCCAGCAGCCCAGGGACTTACAATGAGCAGTTCTTC.

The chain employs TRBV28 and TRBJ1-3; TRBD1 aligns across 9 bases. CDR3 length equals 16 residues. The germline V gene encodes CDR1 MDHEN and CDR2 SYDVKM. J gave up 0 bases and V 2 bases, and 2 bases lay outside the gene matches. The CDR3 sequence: CASSLGTGSSGNTIYF. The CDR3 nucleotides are TGTGCCAGCAGTTTAGGGACAGGGTCCTCTGGAAACACCATATATTTT. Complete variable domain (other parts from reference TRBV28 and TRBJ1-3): DVKVTQSSRYLVKRTGEKVFLECVQDMDHENMFWYRQDPGLGLRLIYFSYDVKMKEKGDIPEGYSVSREKKERFSLILESASTNQTSMYLCASSLGTGSSGNTIYFGEGSWLTVV.

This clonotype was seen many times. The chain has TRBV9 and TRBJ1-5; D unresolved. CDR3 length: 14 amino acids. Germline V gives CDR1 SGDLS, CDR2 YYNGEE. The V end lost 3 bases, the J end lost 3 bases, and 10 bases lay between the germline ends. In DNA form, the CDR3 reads TGTGCCAGCAGCGCCGGGCTCACCAATCAGCCCCAGCATTTT. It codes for CASSAGLTNQPQHF.

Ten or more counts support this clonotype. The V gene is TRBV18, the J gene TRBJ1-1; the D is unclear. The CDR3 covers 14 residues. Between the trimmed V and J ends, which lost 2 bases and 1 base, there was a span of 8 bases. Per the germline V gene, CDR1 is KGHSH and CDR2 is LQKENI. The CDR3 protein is CASSPFAANTEAFF. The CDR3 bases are TGTGCCAGCTCACCATTTGCTGCGAACACTGAAGCTTTCTTT. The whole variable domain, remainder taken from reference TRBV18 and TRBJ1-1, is NAGVMQNPRHLVRRRGQEARLRCSPMKGHSHVYWYRQLPEEGLKFMVYLQKENIIDESGMPKERFSAEFPKEGPSILRIQQVVRGDSAAYFCASSPFAANTEAFFGQGTRLTVV.

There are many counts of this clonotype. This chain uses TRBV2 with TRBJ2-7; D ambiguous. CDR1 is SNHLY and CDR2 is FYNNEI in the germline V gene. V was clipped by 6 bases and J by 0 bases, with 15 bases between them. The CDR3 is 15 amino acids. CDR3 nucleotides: TGTGCCAGCAGGGCCCGTGAAGGCGTCTCCTACGAGCAGTACTTC. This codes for CASRAREGVSYEQYF.

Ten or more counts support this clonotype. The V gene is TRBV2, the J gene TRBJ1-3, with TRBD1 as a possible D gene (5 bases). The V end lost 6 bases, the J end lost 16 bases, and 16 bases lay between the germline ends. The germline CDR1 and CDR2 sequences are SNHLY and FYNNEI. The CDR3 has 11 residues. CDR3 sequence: CASSLRQRPYF. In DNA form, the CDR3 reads TGTGCCAGCAGCCTCAGACAGCGCCCTTATTTT. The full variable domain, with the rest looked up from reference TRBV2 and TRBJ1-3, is EPEVTQTPSHQVTQMGQEVILRCVPISNHLYFYWYRQILGQKVEFLVSFYNNEISEKSEIFDDQFSVERPDGSNFTLKIRSTKLEDSAMYFCASSLRQRPYFGEGSWLTVV.

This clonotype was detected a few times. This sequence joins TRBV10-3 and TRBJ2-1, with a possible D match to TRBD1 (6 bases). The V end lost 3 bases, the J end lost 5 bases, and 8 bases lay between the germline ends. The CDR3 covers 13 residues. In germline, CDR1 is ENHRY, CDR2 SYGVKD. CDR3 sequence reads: CAISDGTNNEQFF. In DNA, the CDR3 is TGTGCCATCAGTGACGGGACAAACAATGAGCAGTTCTTC.

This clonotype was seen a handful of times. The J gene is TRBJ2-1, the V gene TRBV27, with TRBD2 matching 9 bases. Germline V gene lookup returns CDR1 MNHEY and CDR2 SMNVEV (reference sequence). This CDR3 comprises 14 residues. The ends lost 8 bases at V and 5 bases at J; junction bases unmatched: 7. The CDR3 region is CASRIAGDNNEQFF. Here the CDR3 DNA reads TGTGCCAGCCGGATAGCGGGAGATAACAATGAGCAGTTCTTC.

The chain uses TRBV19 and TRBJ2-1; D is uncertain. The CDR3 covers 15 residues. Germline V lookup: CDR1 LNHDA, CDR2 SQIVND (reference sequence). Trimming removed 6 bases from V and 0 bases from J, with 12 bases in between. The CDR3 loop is CASRRTQSSYNEQFF. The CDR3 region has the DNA TGTGCCAGTAGGAGGACGCAAAGCTCCTACAATGAGCAGTTCTTC.

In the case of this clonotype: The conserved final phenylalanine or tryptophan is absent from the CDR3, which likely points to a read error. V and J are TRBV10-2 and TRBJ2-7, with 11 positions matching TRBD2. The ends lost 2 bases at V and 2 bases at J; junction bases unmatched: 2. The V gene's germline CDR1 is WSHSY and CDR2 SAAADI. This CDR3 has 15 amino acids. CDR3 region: CASSELLAGAYEQYL. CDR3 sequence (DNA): TGCGCCAGCAGTGAGCTACTAGCGGGAGCCTACGAGCAGTACCTC.

CDR3 in DNA: TGTGCCAGCAGCTTAATGGCAGGGGTTATCAATGAGCAGTTCTTC. It specifies CASSLMAGVINEQFF. This sequence joins TRBV7-3 and TRBJ2-1, with a weak D call TRBD1 (6 bases). V was clipped by 1 base and J by 6 bases, with 13 bases between them. CDR3 length: 15 amino acids. Germline values: CDR1 SGHTA, CDR2 FQGTGA.